The 20 T cell receptor beta chains given below trace back to one sample, sequenced in a study of shared clonotypes between healthy human individuals. Sequencing used immunoSEQ multiplex PCR; TCRdb keeps in-frame clones, though not all of them. Counted here are about 2.3 million clones, 90% to 95% occurring once; the ten biggest clones make up roughly 0.36%. Specimen: naive CD4+ T cells from PBMCs. The subset is: CD45RA+ positively selected. The receptors were gathered from a man aged 18 to 35 in good health. Some clones in this sample may be carry-over from other donors' samples.

The chain recombines TRBV10-2 with TRBJ1-1, with 8 positions matching TRBD1. The V gene end was trimmed by 10 bases and the J gene end by 4 bases; junction bases not matched to a gene: 5. This CDR3 has 12 residues. The germline CDR1 and CDR2 sequences are WSHSY and SAAADI. CDR3 residues: CATGQGGTEAFF. The CDR3 nucleotides are TGCGCCACCGGACAGGGCGGCACTGAAGCTTTCTTT.

The chain has TRBV20-1 and TRBJ2-3, with D possibly being TRBD2 (5 bases). The V end was cut by 6 bases, the J end by 4 bases, with 8 bases between. The germline V gene has CDR1 DFQATT and CDR2 SNEGSKA (reference sequence). This CDR3 comprises 11 residues. This chain's CDR3 is CSALRADTQYF. The CDR3 DNA reads TGCAGTGCCTTGCGGGCAGATACGCAGTATTTT.

V and J are TRBV7-9 and TRBJ2-7, with D possibly matching TRBD1 (5 bases). V was clipped by 3 bases and J by 4 bases, with 10 bases between them. Germline V CDR1 and CDR2: SEHNR, FQNEAQ (reference sequence). The CDR3 consists of 13 residues. CDR3 sequence: CASSFGRAYEQYF. Here the CDR3 DNA reads TGTGCCAGCAGCTTTGGCAGGGCTTACGAGCAGTACTTC.

This chain joins TRBV7-9 and TRBJ2-2, with 8 nucleotides matching TRBD1. V dropped 8 bases and J dropped 5; count of bases not matched to a gene: 16. Germline values: CDR1 SEHNR, CDR2 FQNEAQ (reference sequence). The CDR3 totals 17 residues. CDR3 sequence reads: CASLPRRDRQGTGELFF. DNA of the CDR3: TGTGCCAGCTTACCCAGAAGGGACAGGCAAGGAACCGGGGAGCTGTTTTTT.

Comments on this clone: Other DNA sequences from this sample encode an identical CDR3 as well. The genes are TRBV19 and TRBJ2-7, with D maybe TRBD1 (6 bases). The ends were cut back, 2 bases at V and 3 bases at J, with 11 bases in the middle. This CDR3 spans 14 amino acids. Per the germline V gene, CDR1 is LNHDA and CDR2 is SQIVND (reference sequence). CDR3 DNA sequence: TGTGCCAGTAGTATATCCGAGGACAGCTACGAGCAGTACTTC. It codes for CASSISEDSYEQYF.

The gene calls are TRBV7-9 and TRBJ2-5; possible D gene TRBD2, 5 bases. V gave up 5 bases and J gave up 2 bases, with 9 bases separating them. Germline values: CDR1 SEHNR, CDR2 FQNEAQ (reference sequence). CDR3 size: 13 residues. This chain's CDR3 is CASSASGQETQYF. The CDR3 nucleotides are TGTGCCAGCAGCGCCTCGGGGCAAGAGACCCAGTACTTC.

The chain's CDR3 is CASSLLTFGPSSEAFF. CDR3 coding DNA: TGCGCCAGCAGCTTGTTGACCTTTGGACCGTCCTCTGAAGCTTTCTTT. The chain carries TRBV5-1 and TRBJ1-1; D is unclear. The germline V gene encodes CDR1 SGHRS and CDR2 YFSETQ. V dropped 1 base and J dropped 6 bases, with 19 bases sitting between them. The CDR3 covers 16 residues.

This clone was recorded a few times. The genes are TRBV9 and TRBJ1-1; D perhaps matches TRBD1 (5 bases). Germline CDR1 and CDR2: SGDLS and YYNGEE. The CDR3 sequence is 15 residues long. V lost 4 bases to trimming and J lost 3 bases, with 16 bases between them. CDR3 bases: TGTGCCAGCAGCACAACCCAGGGCCGGTACACTGAAGCTTTCTTT. It yields the protein CASSTTQGRYTEAFF.

The V gene is TRBV9, the J gene TRBJ1-1; 11 bases map to TRBD1. The CDR3 is 16 amino acids. Germline V gene lookup returns CDR1 SGDLS and CDR2 YYNGEE. Unmatched junction bases numbered 2, after V lost 1 base and J lost 0 bases. CDR3 region: CASSVSGQGVNTEAFF. For the CDR3, the DNA is TGTGCCAGCAGCGTATCGGGACAGGGGGTGAACACTGAAGCTTTCTTT.

V usage is TRBV28 and J usage is TRBJ2-5; 10 bases match TRBD1. This CDR3 region has 15 residues. Germline lookup yields CDR1 MDHEN and CDR2 SYDVKM. The V segment lost 5 bases and the J segment 5 bases; nucleotides outside the gene matches: 8. The CDR3 here is CASSDPGTGVETQYF. The CDR3, as DNA: TGTGCCAGCAGTGACCCCGGGACAGGGGTGGAGACCCAGTACTTC.

J is TRBJ2-1 and V is TRBV7-8; 7 bases align to TRBD2. Per the germline V gene, CDR1 is SGHVS and CDR2 is FQNEAQ. The CDR3 runs 17 residues. With V trimmed by 1 base and J by 1 base, 7 bases remained unmatched. CDR3 in DNA: TGTGCCAGCAGCTTAGGAGGGGCGGGAGCATCCTACAATGAGCAGTTCTTC. Translated: CASSLGGAGASYNEQFF.

The V and J genes are TRBV28 and TRBJ2-5; 8 bases align to TRBD1. The tail of the sequence fits TRBJ2-7 better, so the J call may be wrong. From germline, CDR1 is MDHEN and CDR2 SYDVKM. The CDR3 consists of 12 residues. Here the CDR3 reads CAHGTGNYEQYF. For the CDR3, the DNA is TGTGCCCACGGGACAGGAAACTACGAGCAGTACTTC.

The chain links TRBV11-2 to TRBJ2-3; D could derive from TRBD1 or TRBD2 (5 bases each). The V gene's germline CDR1 is SGHAT and CDR2 FQNNGV. V was cut by 5 bases and J by 6 bases, with 21 bases left in between. There are 16 residues in the CDR3. The CDR3 region is CASSSRDLGPPDTQYF. The CDR3 DNA reads as TGTGCCAGCAGCAGCCGGGACCTTGGGCCCCCGGATACGCAGTATTTT.

The V and J genes are TRBV28 and TRBJ2-1; no firm D call. Germline V gene lookup returns CDR1 MDHEN and CDR2 SYDVKM. V was clipped by 8 bases and J by 1 base, with 18 bases between them. This CDR3 region has 16 residues. Here the CDR3 reads CASGPGPSGSYNEQFF. The CDR3 region has the DNA TGTGCCAGCGGACCGGGCCCATCCGGTTCCTACAATGAGCAGTTCTTC.

This clone has a single count. The chain recombines TRBV28 with TRBJ2-4; D is uncertain. V was pared by 5 bases and J by 4 bases, with 6 bases between. Germline assignment: CDR1 MDHEN and CDR2 SYDVKM. The CDR3 runs to 12 residues. CDR3 sequence reads: CASSDPKNIQYF. The CDR3 region has the DNA TGTGCCAGCAGTGATCCAAAAAACATTCAGTACTTC.

This chain links TRBV29-1 with TRBJ1-4; D is ambiguous. The CDR3 sequence is 13 residues long. V was pared by 6 bases and J by 3 bases, with 11 bases between. Looked up from germline, CDR1 is SQVTM and CDR2 is ANQGSEA. The CDR3 nucleotides read TGCAGCGTCCAACTCTGGGCTAATGAAAAACTGTTTTTT. This gives the protein CSVQLWANEKLFF.

This chain joins TRBV5-1 and TRBJ2-7; either TRBD1 or TRBD2 may supply D (6 bases each). The germline CDR1 and CDR2 sequences are SGHRS and YFSETQ. The CDR3 is 16 residues long. Trimming cost V 4 bases and J 1 base, with 18 bases left between them. The CDR3 nucleotides are TGCGCCAGCAGCCCCTGGGCGGGGACAAAATCCTACGAGCAGTACTTC. Its protein product is CASSPWAGTKSYEQYF.

The J gene is TRBJ2-1, the V gene TRBV19; possible D gene TRBD2, 5 bases. This CDR3 is 14 amino acids long. Germline-derived CDR1 and CDR2 are LNHDA and SQIVND (reference sequence). Trimming stripped 10 bases from V and 9 bases from J, with 22 bases between. CDR3 in DNA: TGTGCCAAGTTCCAGTTGGTTGGGAGTACTGAGCAGTTCTTC. The encoded protein is CAKFQLVGSTEQFF.

V and J are TRBV5-1 and TRBJ2-3; D remains unclear. CDR3 length equals 15 residues. Trimming removed 1 base at V and 1 base at J, with 10 bases between. Germline V gives CDR1 SGHRS, CDR2 YFSETQ. The CDR3 DNA reads as TGCGCCAGCAGCTTGTCCCCCCCGCGCACAGATACGCAGTATTTT. Amino acid sequence: CASSLSPPRTDTQYF.

V is TRBV27 and J is TRBJ2-1, with TRBD2 matching over 10 bases. The V gene's germline CDR1 is MNHEY and CDR2 SMNVEV (reference sequence). CDR3 length: 16 amino acids. The ends lost 5 bases at V and 4 bases at J; junction bases unmatched: 8. CDR3 in DNA: TGTGCCAGCAGTCGAGACACTAGCGGGACATACAATGAGCAGTTCTTC. Its translation is CASSRDTSGTYNEQFF.